The rows below give T cell receptor beta chains drawn from one sample of a study of blood T cell repertoires in COVID-19. Assay: immunoSEQ multiplex PCR; the TCRdb copy retains only in-frame clones and omits some. The table lists about 50,000 clones, roughly 80% of them singletons, with 10% to 15% in the top ten. What was sequenced was peripheral blood. These receptors were collected from a human donor in a cohort sampled during active COVID-19. CDR3s include the opening cysteine and the closing phenylalanine or tryptophan. A D gene is named only where the DNA matches it firmly. Clone size is not always given. Where it is, it says once, few, many or a class for expanded clones.

clone_size: -; v_call: TRBV20-1; d_call: -; cdr3_aa: CSAPGSGGYTF
clone_size: -; v_call: TRBV11-2; d_call: -; cdr3_aa: CASSSRGSDGYTF
clone_size: -; v_call: TRBV30; d_call: TRBD1; cdr3_aa: CAWTKTTGAYEQYF
clone_size: -; v_call: TRBV27; d_call: -; cdr3_aa: CASSLRRDYEQYF
clone_size: -; v_call: TRBV4-3; d_call: -; cdr3_aa: CASSQDTGPEQYF
clone_size: -; v_call: TRBV7-2; d_call: TRBD1; cdr3_aa: CASSLGRDRGNTIYF
clone_size: -; v_call: TRBV3-1/TRBV3-2; d_call: -; cdr3_aa: CASSQGARDFNYGYTF
clone_size: -; v_call: TRBV4-1; d_call: TRBD1; cdr3_aa: CASSQVQGINTEAFF
clone_size: -; v_call: TRBV6-1; d_call: -; cdr3_aa: CASSEGIERQIYEQYF
clone_size: once; v_call: TRBV4-3; d_call: -; cdr3_aa: CASSPGQGKSYNSPLHF
clone_size: -; v_call: TRBV7-9; d_call: -; cdr3_aa: CASSFSGQYYEQYF
clone_size: -; v_call: TRBV18; d_call: -; cdr3_aa: CASSPRRRDEQYF
clone_size: -; v_call: TRBV5-1; d_call: -; cdr3_aa: CASSPDTSLLDEQYF
clone_size: -; v_call: TRBV23-1; d_call: -; cdr3_aa: CASKIRDSGRYGPEVNYGYTF
clone_size: -; v_call: TRBV19; d_call: -; cdr3_aa: CASSERDYGYTF
clone_size: -; v_call: TRBV30; d_call: -; cdr3_aa: CAWSKNSGTLINQPQHF
clone_size: -; v_call: TRBV5-4; d_call: -; cdr3_aa: CASSWQGSGANVLTF
clone_size: few; v_call: TRBV29-1; d_call: TRBD1; cdr3_aa: CSGKGARSSEAFF
clone_size: -; v_call: TRBV29-1; d_call: -; cdr3_aa: CSVEDFQRGIPLNTEAFF
clone_size: -; v_call: TRBV4-2; d_call: -; cdr3_aa: CASSPQASSYEQYF
clone_size: -; v_call: TRBV7-9; d_call: -; cdr3_aa: CASSSDRNTEAFF
clone_size: -; v_call: TRBV19; d_call: TRBD1; cdr3_aa: CASSTHTGEVSPLHF
clone_size: -; v_call: TRBV7-2; d_call: TRBD1; cdr3_aa: CASSQSQGAGEKLFF
clone_size: few; v_call: TRBV5-1; d_call: -; cdr3_aa: CASSFTQGGPYGYTF
clone_size: -; v_call: TRBV28; d_call: TRBD1; cdr3_aa: CATQGAAYGYTF
clone_size: once; v_call: TRBV6-5; d_call: -; cdr3_aa: CASSYSARTEAFF
clone_size: -; v_call: TRBV5-4; d_call: TRBD2; cdr3_aa: CASSLASGGAYEQYF
clone_size: -; v_call: TRBV4-3; d_call: TRBD1; cdr3_aa: CASSQGTSDRGQGYTF
clone_size: once; v_call: TRBV28; d_call: TRBD2; cdr3_aa: CASSPILAGGFGDTQYF
clone_size: -; v_call: TRBV19; d_call: TRBD1; cdr3_aa: CASSTRTGVYQPQHF
clone_size: -; v_call: TRBV6-2/TRBV6-3; d_call: TRBD1; cdr3_aa: CASSWDSQKMNTEAFF
clone_size: -; v_call: TRBV7-2; d_call: TRBD2; cdr3_aa: CASSPAHTSGGALKTQYF
clone_size: -; v_call: TRBV30; d_call: -; cdr3_aa: CAWSVGGNTIYF
clone_size: -; v_call: TRBV19; d_call: -; cdr3_aa: CASSHSPPEGESYGYTF
clone_size: -; v_call: TRBV7-2; d_call: -; cdr3_aa: CASSLVFGGPEKLFF
clone_size: -; v_call: TRBV11-2; d_call: -; cdr3_aa: CASSPTNRNTEAFF
clone_size: once; v_call: TRBV7-2; d_call: -; cdr3_aa: CASSLDSSVNTEAFF
clone_size: -; v_call: TRBV4-3; d_call: -; cdr3_aa: CASSQAVEGPYEQYF
clone_size: once; v_call: TRBV10-3; d_call: -; cdr3_aa: CAISEMTGSPNTEAFF
clone_size: -; v_call: TRBV7-9; d_call: -; cdr3_aa: CASSLEGGGGTEAFF
clone_size: -; v_call: TRBV3-1/TRBV3-2; d_call: -; cdr3_aa: CASSPTVDSGNTIYF
clone_size: -; v_call: TRBV6-6; d_call: -; cdr3_aa: CASSYSVAGADQPQHF
clone_size: -; v_call: TRBV7-2; d_call: TRBD1; cdr3_aa: CASSFVRDSVYGYTF
clone_size: -; v_call: TRBV11-2; d_call: TRBD1; cdr3_aa: CASSLDGTATNEKLFF
clone_size: -; v_call: TRBV28; d_call: -; cdr3_aa: CASRLGGSPLHF